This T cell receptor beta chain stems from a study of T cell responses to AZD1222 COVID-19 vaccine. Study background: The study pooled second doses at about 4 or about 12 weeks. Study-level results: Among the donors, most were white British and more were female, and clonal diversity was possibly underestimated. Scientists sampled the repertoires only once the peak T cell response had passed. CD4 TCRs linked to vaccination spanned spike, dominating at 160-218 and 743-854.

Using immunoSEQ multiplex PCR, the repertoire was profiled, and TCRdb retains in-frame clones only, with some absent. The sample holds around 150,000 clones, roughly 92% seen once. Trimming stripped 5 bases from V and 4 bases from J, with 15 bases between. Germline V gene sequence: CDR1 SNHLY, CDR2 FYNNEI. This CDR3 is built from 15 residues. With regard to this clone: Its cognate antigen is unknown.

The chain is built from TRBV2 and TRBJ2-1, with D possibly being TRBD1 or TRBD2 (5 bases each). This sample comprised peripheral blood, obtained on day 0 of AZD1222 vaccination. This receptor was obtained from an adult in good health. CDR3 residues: CASSFRDQSYNEQFF. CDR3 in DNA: TGTGCCAGCAGTTTTCGGGACCAATCTTACAATGAGCAGTTCTTC.